These T cell receptor beta chains were read from a single sample in a study of neurological immune-mediated disorders. TCRdb reprocessed the 5' RACE reads via MiXCR and lists one record per CDR3 protein. The sample yields fewer than 50,000 distinct CDR3 sequences, 2.5% seen once. Sequenced sample: PBMCs. The receptor set was obtained from a man aged 25-45 years with multiple sclerosis. The CDR3 runs from the conserved cysteine through the conserved F or W. A D gene is named only where the DNA matches it firmly. The size field reads once, few, many, or a class for an expanded clone.

J | D | V | size | DNA | CDR3
TRBJ2-5 | - | TRBV5-5 | many | TGTGCCAGCAGCTATCACAGCCGCCAAGAGACCCAGTACTTC | CASSYHSRQETQYF
TRBJ2-3 | TRBD1 | TRBV12-3/TRBV12-4 | few | TGTGCCAGCGTTAATCTTGGACAGGGGGAGGATACGCAGTATTTT | CASVNLGQGEDTQYF
TRBJ1-5 | - | TRBV20-1 | many | TGCAGTGCTACCTTACCTGACAGTAGCAATCAGCCCCAGCATTTT | CSATLPDSSNQPQHF
TRBJ2-5 | - | TRBV12-3/TRBV12-4 | many | TGTGCCAGCAGTTTTCATGGGGGCGAAGAGACCCAGTACTTC | CASSFHGGEETQYF
TRBJ2-1 | TRBD1 | TRBV20-1 | many | TGCAGTGTCCCGGGACAGGGTGGCGATGAGCAGTTCTTC | CSVPGQGGDEQFF
TRBJ1-2 | - | TRBV5-1 | many | TGCGCCAGCAGCTTGGGACAGGACTATGGCTACACCTTC | CASSLGQDYGYTF
TRBJ2-5 | - | TRBV2 | many | TGTGCCAGCAGTGAAGTATACGACCAAGAGACCCAGTACTTC | CASSEVYDQETQYF
TRBJ2-5 | TRBD1 | TRBV20-1 | many | TGCAGTGCTTCGTACCGGGACAGGGAAGAGACCCAGTACTTC | CSASYRDREETQYF
TRBJ2-2 | - | TRBV28 | many | TGTGCCAGCAGAAGACAGGAAAACACCGGGGAGCTGTTTTTT | CASRRQENTGELFF
TRBJ2-5 | TRBD2 | TRBV5-6 | many | TGTGCCAGCAGCTCACTAGCGTCGGAGGGGACCCAGTACTTC | CASSSLASEGTQYF
TRBJ2-3 | TRBD2 | TRBV4-1 | many | TGCGCCAGCAGCCGAACTTTAGCGGGAGCAGATACGCAGTATTTT | CASSRTLAGADTQYF
TRBJ2-2 | TRBD2 | TRBV5-1 | many | TGCGCCAGCAGCTTACAGACTAGCGGGCTGCTCGGGGAGCTGTTTTTT | CASSLQTSGLLGELFF
TRBJ2-7 | - | TRBV28 | many | TGTGCCAGCAGATCAGATTTTAGCTCCTACGAGCAGTACTTC | CASRSDFSSYEQYF
TRBJ2-2 | TRBD1 | TRBV5-8 | many | TGTGCCAGCAGCCGTTGGACCCCGGGACAGCTAGCCGGGGAGCTGTTTTTT | CASSRWTPGQLAGELFF
TRBJ2-2 | - | TRBV20-1 | many | TGCAGTGCTAGAGGTTCGAACACCGGGGAGCTGTTTTTT | CSARGSNTGELFF
TRBJ1-6 | TRBD1 | TRBV7-3 | many | TGTGCCAGCAGCTTAGGGGACAGAAATAATTCACCCCTCCACTTT | CASSLGDRNNSPLHF
TRBJ2-1 | TRBD2 | TRBV24-1 | many | TGTGCCACCAGTGATTTGAGGACTAGCGGGAGATATGAGCAGTTCTTC | CATSDLRTSGRYEQFF
TRBJ2-3 | - | TRBV27 | few | TGTGCCAGCAGTCGGAGGGGGGTGACAGATACGCAGTATTTT | CASSRRGVTDTQYF
TRBJ2-2 | TRBD2 | TRBV3-1 | many | TGTGCCAGCAGCCCTCGGACTAGCGGGAACACCGGGGAGCTGTTTTTT | CASSPRTSGNTGELFF
TRBJ2-7 | TRBD2 | TRBV20-1 | few | TGCAGTGCTATCAGCGGGGGCGAGACCTACGAGCAGTACTTC | CSAISGGETYEQYF
TRBJ2-3 | - | TRBV27 | many | TGTGCCAGCAGTTTATCTTTAGTGGGTGAAGATACGCAGTATTTT | CASSLSLVGEDTQYF
TRBJ2-1 | TRBD2 | TRBV20-1 | medium-sized | TGCAGTGCTTATCCCGGGACTAGCGGATACAATGAGCAGTTCTTC | CSAYPGTSGYNEQFF
TRBJ2-1 | - | TRBV20-1 | many | TGCAGTGCTCCGGGTCCTCGGGTCGCTCCGCACAATGAGCAGTTCTTC | CSAPGPRVAPHNEQFF
TRBJ1-5 | TRBD1 | TRBV20-1 | many | TGCAGTGCCAGAGGACAGGGGGGCAATCAGCCCCAGCATTTT | CSARGQGGNQPQHF
TRBJ2-3 | TRBD2 | TRBV20-1 | many | TGCAGTGCTAGAGTGGTAGCGGGGGGGAGCACAGATACGCAGTATTTT | CSARVVAGGSTDTQYF
TRBJ2-5 | TRBD2 | TRBV6-1 | many | TGTGCCACCCGCGCTAGCGGGGGGGGGGAGACCCAGTACTTC | CATRASGGGETQYF
TRBJ2-6 | - | TRBV20-1 | many | TGCAGTGCTAGACCTACAGGGACTGGGGCCAACGTCCTGACTTTC | CSARPTGTGANVLTF